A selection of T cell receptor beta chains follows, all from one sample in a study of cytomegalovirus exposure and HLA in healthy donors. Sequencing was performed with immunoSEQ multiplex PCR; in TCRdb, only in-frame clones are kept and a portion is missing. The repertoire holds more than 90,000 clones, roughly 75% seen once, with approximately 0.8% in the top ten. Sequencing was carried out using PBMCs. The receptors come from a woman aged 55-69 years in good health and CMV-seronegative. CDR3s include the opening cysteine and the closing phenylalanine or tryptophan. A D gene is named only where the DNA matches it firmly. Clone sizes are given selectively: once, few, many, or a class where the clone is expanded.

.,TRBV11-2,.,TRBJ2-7,CASSLDLGVAEQYF,TGTGCCAGCAGCTTAGATCTCGGGGTAGCCGAGCAGTACTTC
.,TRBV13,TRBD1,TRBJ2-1,CASSPRTGRYEQFF,TGTGCCAGCAGCCCCCGGACAGGGCGTTATGAGCAGTTCTTC
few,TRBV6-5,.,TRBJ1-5,CASRGGYNQPQHF,TGTGCCAGCAGGGGAGGTTACAATCAGCCCCAGCATTTT
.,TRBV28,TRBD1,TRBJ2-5,CASSFLAQGTQETQYF,TGTGCCAGCAGTTTCTTGGCACAGGGGACACAAGAGACCCAGTACTTC
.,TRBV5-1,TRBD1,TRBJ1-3,CASSSGKTGDAQVGTIYF,TGCGCCAGCAGCTCGGGGAAGACAGGGGACGCCCAGGTTGGCACCATATATTTT
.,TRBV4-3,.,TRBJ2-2,CASSQAIRGANTGELFF,TGCGCCAGCAGCCAGGCAATCAGGGGAGCGAACACCGGGGAGCTGTTTTTT
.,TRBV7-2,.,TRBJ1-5,CASSWLGGSNQPQHF,TGTGCCAGCAGCTGGCTTGGCGGAAGCAATCAGCCCCAGCATTTT
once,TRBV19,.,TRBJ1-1,CASSMGPRPNTEAFF,TGTGCCAGTAGTATGGGGCCTCGGCCTAACACTGAAGCTTTCTTT
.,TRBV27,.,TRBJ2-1,CASSRGYYNEQFF,TGTGCCAGCAGTAGGGGATACTACAATGAGCAGTTCTTC
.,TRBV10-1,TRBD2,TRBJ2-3,CASSAASGGNTQYF,TGCGCCAGCAGTGCCGCTAGCGGCGGTAATACGCAGTATTTT
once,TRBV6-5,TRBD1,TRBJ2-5,CASSFRTGVAQETQYF,TGTGCCAGCAGTTTTAGGACAGGGGTAGCCCAAGAGACCCAGTACTTC
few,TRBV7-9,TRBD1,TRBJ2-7,CASSLDRRGYEQYF,TGTGCCAGCAGCTTGGACCGCAGGGGGTACGAGCAGTACTTC
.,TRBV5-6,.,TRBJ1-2,CASSFGTNYGYTF,TGTGCCAGCAGCTTTGGCACCAACTATGGCTACACCTTC
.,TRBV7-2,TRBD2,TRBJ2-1,CASSPRGGRAFYNEQFF,TGTGCCAGCAGCCCGAGGGGCGGGAGGGCCTTCTACAATGAGCAGTTCTTC
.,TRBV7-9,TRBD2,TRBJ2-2,CASSLSNVAGGPTGELFF,TGTGCCAGCAGCTTAAGTAACGTAGCGGGAGGGCCGACCGGGGAGCTGTTTTTT
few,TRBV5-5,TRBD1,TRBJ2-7,CASSLASAGGYEQYF,TGTGCCAGCAGCTTGGCTTCGGCAGGGGGCTACGAGCAGTACTTC
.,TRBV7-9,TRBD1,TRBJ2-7,CASSYVRGKYEQYF,TGTGCCAGCAGCTACGTCAGGGGGAAATACGAGCAGTACTTC
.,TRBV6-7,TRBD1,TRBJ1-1,CASRYRDSSNTEAFF,TGTGCCAGCAGGTACCGGGACAGTTCGAACACTGAAGCTTTCTTT
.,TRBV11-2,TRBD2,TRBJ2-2,CASTVRGAGGSNTGELFF,TGTGCCAGCACCGTCAGAGGGGCGGGAGGGTCGAACACCGGGGAGCTGTTTTTT
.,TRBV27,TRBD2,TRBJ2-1,CASSFSGRADNEQFF,TGTGCCAGCAGTTTTAGCGGGAGGGCCGACAATGAGCAGTTCTTC
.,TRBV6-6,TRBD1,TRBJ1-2,CASTYWTGGGDGYTF,TGTGCCAGCACCTACTGGACAGGGGGAGGCGATGGCTACACCTTC
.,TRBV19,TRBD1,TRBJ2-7,CASSNRGHQGEQYF,TGTGCCAGTAGTAACAGGGGGCATCAGGGGGAGCAGTACTTC
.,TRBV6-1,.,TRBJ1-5,CASSEEANLNQPQHF,TGTGCCAGCAGTGAAGAAGCCAACTTGAATCAGCCCCAGCATTTT
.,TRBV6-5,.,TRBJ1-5,CASSLRRGNQPQHF,TGTGCCAGCAGTCTACGGAGGGGCAATCAGCCCCAGCATTTT
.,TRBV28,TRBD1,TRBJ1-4,CASSPLGQGLANEKLFF,TGTGCCAGCAGCCCCCTCGGACAGGGTCTCGCTAATGAAAAACTGTTTTTT
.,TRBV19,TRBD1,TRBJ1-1,CASSSGTEDTEAFF,TGTGCCAGTAGTTCCGGGACAGAAGACACTGAAGCTTTCTTT
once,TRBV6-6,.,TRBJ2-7,CASSYSNAGYEQYF,TGTGCCAGCAGTTACTCGAATGCAGGCTACGAGCAGTACTTC
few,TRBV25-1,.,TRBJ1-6,CASSDLQSPLHF,TGTGCCAGCAGTGACCTTCAGTCACCCCTCCACTTT
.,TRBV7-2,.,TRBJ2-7,CASSSRPDEQYF,TGTGCCAGCAGCTCCCGCCCAGACGAGCAGTACTTC
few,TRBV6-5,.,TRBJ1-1,CASSDYRDNTEAFF,TGTGCCAGCAGTGACTACAGGGATAACACTGAAGCTTTCTTT
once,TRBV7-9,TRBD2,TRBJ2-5,CASSSGASGRQETQYF,TGTGCCAGCAGCTCAGGGGCTAGCGGGAGGCAAGAGACCCAGTACTTC
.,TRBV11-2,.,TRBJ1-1,CASSLVQTEAFF,TGTGCCAGCAGCTTAGTTCAGACTGAAGCTTTCTTT
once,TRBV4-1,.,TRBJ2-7,CASSQTTGVTYEQYF,TGCGCCAGCAGCCAAACGACTGGAGTAACGTACGAGCAGTACTTC
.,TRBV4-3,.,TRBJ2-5,CASSPTVAGMQTQYF,TGCGCCAGCAGCCCGACGGTAGCAGGGATGCAGACCCAGTACTTC
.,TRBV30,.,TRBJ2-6,CAWRGPLKSGANVLTF,TGTGCCTGGAGGGGGCCCTTGAAATCTGGGGCCAACGTCCTGACTTTC
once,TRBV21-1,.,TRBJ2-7,CASSQQGSYEQYF,TGTGCCAGCTCCCAACAGGGGTCCTACGAGCAGTACTTC
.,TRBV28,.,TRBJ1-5,CASSPPRGGQPQHF,TGTGCCAGCAGTCCCCCACGGGGAGGTCAGCCCCAGCATTTT
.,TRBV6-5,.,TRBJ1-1,CASSYSIWPRSTEAFF,TGTGCCAGCAGTTACTCGATATGGCCCCGCAGCACTGAAGCTTTCTTT
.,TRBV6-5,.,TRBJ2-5,CASSYTNGGGGETQYF,TGTGCCAGCAGTTACACCAACGGAGGTGGAGGAGAGACCCAGTACTTC
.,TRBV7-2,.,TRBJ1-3,CASLRAGVRGNTIYF,TGTGCCAGCCTACGAGCGGGGGTCAGGGGAAACACCATATATTTT
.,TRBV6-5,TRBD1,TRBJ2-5,CASSYSGQTGETQYF,TGTGCCAGCAGTTACTCGGGACAGACGGGTGAGACCCAGTACTTC
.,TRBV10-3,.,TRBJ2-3,CAISESAAPTDTQYF,TGTGCCATCAGTGAGTCGGCGGCGCCAACAGATACGCAGTATTTT
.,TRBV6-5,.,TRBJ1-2,CASSYSAQGTYGYTF,TGTGCCAGCAGTTACTCGGCCCAGGGAACCTATGGCTACACCTTC
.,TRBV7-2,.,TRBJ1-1,CASSQGRTEAFF,TGTGCCAGCAGCCAAGGGAGGACTGAAGCTTTCTTT
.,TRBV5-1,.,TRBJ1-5,CASSSGEGNQPQHF,TGCGCCAGCAGCTCGGGGGAGGGCAATCAGCCCCAGCATTTT
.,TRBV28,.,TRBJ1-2,CASSLGQNYGYTF,TGTGCCAGCAGTTTGGGGCAGAACTATGGCTACACCTTC
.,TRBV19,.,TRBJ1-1,CASSMRLNTEAFF,TGTGCCAGTAGTATGCGATTGAACACTGAAGCTTTCTTT
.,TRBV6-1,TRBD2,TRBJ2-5,CASSADFLGLAGGRETQYF,TGTGCCAGCAGTGCCGATTTCCTCGGACTAGCGGGAGGGAGGGAGACCCAGTACTTC
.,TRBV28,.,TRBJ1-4,CASSFRSGNNEKLFF,TGTGCCAGCAGTTTTAGATCCGGGAATAATGAAAAACTGTTTTTT
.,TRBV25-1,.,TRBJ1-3,CASENSGNTIYF,TGTGCCAGCGAAAACTCCGGAAACACCATATATTTT
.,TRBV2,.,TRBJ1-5,CASRPQGSNQPQHF,TGTGCCAGCAGACCTCAGGGGAGCAATCAGCCCCAGCATTTT